This T cell receptor (beta chain) stems from a study of T cells in Graves' hyperthyroidism and ophthalmopathy. Study-level findings and limits: Blood shared most expanded thyroid clonotypes above 0.001. Separating ophthalmopathy from stable hyperthyroidism was achieved by a 13 V-J model. Model predictions of ophthalmopathy came a median around 7.1 months before onset.

Diagnoses were established using clinical symptoms, serum thyroxine and TRAb, thyroid ultrasound and orbital computed tomography. RNA transcripts gave rise to amplified TCR beta CDR3 regions. The HTBI set primed first-round TCR CDR3 RT-PCR. TCRdb fed the multiplex PCR reads into MiXCR, producing one record per CDR3 protein. The profile shows roughly 500,000 distinct CDR3 sequences, roughly 46% of them singletons. Comment on this clonotype: The antigen remains unidentified.

The V and J ends lost 3 bases and 8 bases respectively, with 17 bases between them. Germline assignment: CDR1 SGHRS and CDR2 YFSETQ. This CDR3 has 14 residues. V gene TRBV5-1 combines with J gene TRBJ1-2; weak D call: TRBD1 (6 bases). This TCR came from an adult woman with Graves' disease, either hyperthyroidism or ophthalmopathy (not recorded which). Sample: peripheral blood or thyroid tissue (not recorded which). CDR3 residues: CASSSMDSQGGYTF. CDR3 nucleotide sequence: TGCGCCAGCAGCTCGATGGACAGTCAGGGAGGCTACACCTTC.